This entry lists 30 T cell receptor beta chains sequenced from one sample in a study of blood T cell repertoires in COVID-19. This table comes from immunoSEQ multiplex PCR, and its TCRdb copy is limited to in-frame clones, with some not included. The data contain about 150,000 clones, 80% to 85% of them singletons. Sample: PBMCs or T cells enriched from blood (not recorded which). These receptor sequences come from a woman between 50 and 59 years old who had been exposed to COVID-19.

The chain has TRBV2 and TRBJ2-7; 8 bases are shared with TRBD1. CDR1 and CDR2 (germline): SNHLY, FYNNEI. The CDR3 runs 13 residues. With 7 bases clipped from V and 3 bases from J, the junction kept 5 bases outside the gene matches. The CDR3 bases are TGTGCCAGCAATAAGGACAGGGACTACGAGCAGTACTTC. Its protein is CASNKDRDYEQYF.

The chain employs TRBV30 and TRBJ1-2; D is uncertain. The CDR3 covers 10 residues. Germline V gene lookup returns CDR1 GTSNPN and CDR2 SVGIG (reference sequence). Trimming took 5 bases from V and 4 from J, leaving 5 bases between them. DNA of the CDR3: TGTGCCTGGTCAGGCTATGGCTACACCTTC. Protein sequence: CAWSGYGYTF.

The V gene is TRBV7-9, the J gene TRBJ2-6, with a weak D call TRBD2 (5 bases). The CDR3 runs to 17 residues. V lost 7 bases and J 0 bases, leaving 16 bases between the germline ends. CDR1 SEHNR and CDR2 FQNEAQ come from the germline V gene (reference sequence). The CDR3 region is CASTLGGLTSGANVLTF. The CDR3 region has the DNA TGTGCCAGCACCCTCGGTGGACTCACCTCTGGGGCCAACGTCCTGACTTTC. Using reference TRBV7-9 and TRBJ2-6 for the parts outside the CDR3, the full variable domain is DTGVSQNPRHKITKRGQNVTFRCDPISEHNRLYWYRQTLGQGPEFLTYFQNEAQLEKSRLLSDRFSAERPKGSFSTLEIQRTEQGDSAMYLCASTLGGLTSGANVLTFGAGSRLTVL.

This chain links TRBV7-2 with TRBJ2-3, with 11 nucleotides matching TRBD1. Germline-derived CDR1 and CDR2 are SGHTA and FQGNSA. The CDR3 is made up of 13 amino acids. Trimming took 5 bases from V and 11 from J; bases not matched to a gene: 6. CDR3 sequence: CASSRDRGLEQYF. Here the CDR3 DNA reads TGTGCCAGCAGCCGGGACAGGGGGTTGGAGCAGTATTTT.

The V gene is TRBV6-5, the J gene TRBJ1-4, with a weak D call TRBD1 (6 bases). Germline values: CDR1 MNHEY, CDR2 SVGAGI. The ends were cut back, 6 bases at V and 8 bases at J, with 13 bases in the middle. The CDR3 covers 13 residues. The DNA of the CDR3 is TGTGCCAGCAGGGTACAGGGAGGGGAAAAACTGTTTTTT. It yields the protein CASRVQGGEKLFF.

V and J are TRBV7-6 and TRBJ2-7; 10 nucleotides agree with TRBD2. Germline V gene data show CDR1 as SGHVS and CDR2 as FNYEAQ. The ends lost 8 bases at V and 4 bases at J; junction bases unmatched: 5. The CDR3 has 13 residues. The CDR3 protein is CASGLAEEYEQYF. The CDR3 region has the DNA TGTGCCAGCGGACTAGCGGAGGAGTACGAGCAGTACTTC.

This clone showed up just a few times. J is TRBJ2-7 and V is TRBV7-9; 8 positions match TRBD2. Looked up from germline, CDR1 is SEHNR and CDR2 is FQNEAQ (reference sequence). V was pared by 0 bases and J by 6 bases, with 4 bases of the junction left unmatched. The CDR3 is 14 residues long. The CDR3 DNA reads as TGTGCCAGCAGCTTAGCCGGGAGCGGGAGCGAGCAGTACTTC. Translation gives CASSLAGSGSEQYF. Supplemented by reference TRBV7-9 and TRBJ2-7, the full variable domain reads DTGVSQNPRHKITKRGQNVTFRCDPISEHNRLYWYRQTLGQGPEFLTYFQNEAQLEKSRLLSDRFSAERPKGSFSTLEIQRTEQGDSAMYLCASSLAGSGSEQYFGPGTRLTVT.

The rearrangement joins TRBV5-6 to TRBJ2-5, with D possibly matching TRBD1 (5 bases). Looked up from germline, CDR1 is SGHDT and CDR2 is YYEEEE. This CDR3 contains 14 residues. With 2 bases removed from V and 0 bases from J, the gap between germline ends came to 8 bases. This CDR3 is CASSFSGYQETQYF. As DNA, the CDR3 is TGTGCCAGCAGCTTTTCAGGGTACCAAGAGACCCAGTACTTC.

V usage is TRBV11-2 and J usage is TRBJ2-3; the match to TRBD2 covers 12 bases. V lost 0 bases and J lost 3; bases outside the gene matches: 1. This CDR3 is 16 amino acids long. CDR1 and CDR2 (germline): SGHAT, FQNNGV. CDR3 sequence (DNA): TGTGCCAGCAGCTTAGAGGGGACTAGCGGGACAGATACGCAGTATTTT. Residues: CASSLEGTSGTDTQYF.

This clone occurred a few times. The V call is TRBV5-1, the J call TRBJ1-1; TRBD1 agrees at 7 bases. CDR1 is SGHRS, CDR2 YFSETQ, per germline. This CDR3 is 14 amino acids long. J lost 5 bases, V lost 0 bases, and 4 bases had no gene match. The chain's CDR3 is CASSLATGLTEAFF. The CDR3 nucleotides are TGCGCCAGCAGCTTGGCGACAGGGCTGACTGAAGCTTTCTTT.

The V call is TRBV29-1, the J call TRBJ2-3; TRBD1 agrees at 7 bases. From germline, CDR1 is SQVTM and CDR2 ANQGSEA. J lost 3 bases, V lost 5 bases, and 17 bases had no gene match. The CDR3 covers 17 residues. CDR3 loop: CSVHPSPTGISTDTQYF. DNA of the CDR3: TGCAGCGTTCACCCTTCCCCGACAGGGATCAGTACAGATACGCAGTATTTT.

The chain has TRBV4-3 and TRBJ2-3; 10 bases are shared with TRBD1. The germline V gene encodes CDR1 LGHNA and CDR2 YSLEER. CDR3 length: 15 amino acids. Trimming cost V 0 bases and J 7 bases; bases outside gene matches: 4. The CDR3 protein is CASSQDGQGVNTQYF. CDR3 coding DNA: TGCGCCAGCAGCCAAGACGGACAGGGGGTGAATACGCAGTATTTT.

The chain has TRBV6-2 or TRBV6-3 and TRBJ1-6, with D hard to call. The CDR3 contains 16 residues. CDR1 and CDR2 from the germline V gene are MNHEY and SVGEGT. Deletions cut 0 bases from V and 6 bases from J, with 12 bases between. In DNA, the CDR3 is TGTGCCAGCAGTTACTCGAGGCAGAACCTTAATTCACCCCTCCACTTT. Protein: CASSYSRQNLNSPLHF.

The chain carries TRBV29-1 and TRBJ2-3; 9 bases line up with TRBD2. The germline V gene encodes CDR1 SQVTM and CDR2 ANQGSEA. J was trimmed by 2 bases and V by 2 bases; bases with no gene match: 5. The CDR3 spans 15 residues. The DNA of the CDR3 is TGCAGCGTTGAAACCCTAGCGGGAATCACAGATACGCAGTATTTT. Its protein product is CSVETLAGITDTQYF.

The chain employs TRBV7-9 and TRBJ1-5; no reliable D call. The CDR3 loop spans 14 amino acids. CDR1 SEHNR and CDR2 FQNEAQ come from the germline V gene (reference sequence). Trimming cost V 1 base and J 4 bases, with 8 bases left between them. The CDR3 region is CASSLGRLNQPQHF. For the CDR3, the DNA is TGTGCCAGCAGCTTAGGCCGGTTGAATCAGCCCCAGCATTTT.

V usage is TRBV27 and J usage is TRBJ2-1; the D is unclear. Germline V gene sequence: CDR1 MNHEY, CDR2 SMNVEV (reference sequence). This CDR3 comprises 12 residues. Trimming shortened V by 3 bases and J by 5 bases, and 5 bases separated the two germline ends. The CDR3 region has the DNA TGTGCCAGCAGTTTCCCTAACAATGAGCAGTTCTTC. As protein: CASSFPNNEQFF.

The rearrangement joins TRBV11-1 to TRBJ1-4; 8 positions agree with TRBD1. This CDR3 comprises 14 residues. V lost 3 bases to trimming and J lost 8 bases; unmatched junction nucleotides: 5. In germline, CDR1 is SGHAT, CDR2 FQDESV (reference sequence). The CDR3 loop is CASSFDRGGEKLFF. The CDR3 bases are TGTGCCAGCAGCTTCGACAGGGGAGGCGAAAAACTGTTTTTT.

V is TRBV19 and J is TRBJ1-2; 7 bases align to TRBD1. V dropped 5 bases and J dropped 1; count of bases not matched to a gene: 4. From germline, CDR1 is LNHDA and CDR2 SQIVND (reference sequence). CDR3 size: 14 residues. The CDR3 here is CASSGSGGNYGYTF. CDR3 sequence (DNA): TGTGCCAGTAGTGGTTCAGGGGGTAACTATGGCTACACCTTC.

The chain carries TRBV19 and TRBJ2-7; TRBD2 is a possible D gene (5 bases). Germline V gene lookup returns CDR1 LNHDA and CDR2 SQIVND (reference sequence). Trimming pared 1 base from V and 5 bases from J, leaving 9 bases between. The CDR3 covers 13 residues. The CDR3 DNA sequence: TGTGCCAGTAGTATAGGTAGCGCTGACGAGCAGTACTTC. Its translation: CASSIGSADEQYF.

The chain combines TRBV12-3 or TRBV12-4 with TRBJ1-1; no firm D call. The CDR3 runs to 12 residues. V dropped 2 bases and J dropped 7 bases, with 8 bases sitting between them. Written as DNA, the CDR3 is TGTGCCAGCAGTTTATTGCGTGGTGAAGCTTTCTTT. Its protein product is CASSLLRGEAFF.

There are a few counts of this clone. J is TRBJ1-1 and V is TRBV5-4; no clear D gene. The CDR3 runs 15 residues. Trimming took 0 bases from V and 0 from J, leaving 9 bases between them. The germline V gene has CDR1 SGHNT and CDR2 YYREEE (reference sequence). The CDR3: CASSLDPDMNTEAFF. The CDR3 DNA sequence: TGTGCCAGCAGCTTGGATCCAGACATGAACACTGAAGCTTTCTTT.

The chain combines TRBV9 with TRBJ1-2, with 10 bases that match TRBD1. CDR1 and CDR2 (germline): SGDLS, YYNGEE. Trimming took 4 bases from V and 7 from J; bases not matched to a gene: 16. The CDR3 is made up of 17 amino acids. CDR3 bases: TGTGCCAGCAGCCCGATCCCCGGGACAGGGGCCCCATTTGGCTACACCTTC. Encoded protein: CASSPIPGTGAPFGYTF.

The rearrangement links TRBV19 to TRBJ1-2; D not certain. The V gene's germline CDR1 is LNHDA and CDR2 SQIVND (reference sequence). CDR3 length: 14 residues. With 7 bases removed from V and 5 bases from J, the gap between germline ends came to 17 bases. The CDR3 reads CASTSGEGRYGYTF. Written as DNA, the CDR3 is TGTGCCAGTACCTCCGGGGAGGGAAGGTATGGCTACACCTTC.

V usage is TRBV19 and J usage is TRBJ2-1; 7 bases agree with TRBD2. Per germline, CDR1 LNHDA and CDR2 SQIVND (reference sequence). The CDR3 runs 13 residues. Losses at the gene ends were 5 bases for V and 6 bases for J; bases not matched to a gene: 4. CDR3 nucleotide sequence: TGTGCCAGTAGTTGGGGGGGACTCAATGAGCAGTTCTTC. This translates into CASSWGGLNEQFF.

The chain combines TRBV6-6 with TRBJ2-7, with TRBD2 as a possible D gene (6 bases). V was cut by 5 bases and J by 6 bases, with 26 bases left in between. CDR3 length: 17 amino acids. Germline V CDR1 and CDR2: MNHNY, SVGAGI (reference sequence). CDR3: CASSHPGESSIKSEQYF. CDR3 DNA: TGTGCCAGCAGTCACCCGGGGGAATCAAGCATTAAAAGCGAGCAGTACTTC.

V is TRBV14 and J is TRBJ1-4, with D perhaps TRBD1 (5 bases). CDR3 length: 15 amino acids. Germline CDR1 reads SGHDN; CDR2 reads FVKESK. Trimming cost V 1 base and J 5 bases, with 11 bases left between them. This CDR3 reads CASSQGGERNEKLFF. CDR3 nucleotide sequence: TGTGCCAGCAGCCAAGGGGGGGAAAGAAATGAAAAACTGTTTTTT.

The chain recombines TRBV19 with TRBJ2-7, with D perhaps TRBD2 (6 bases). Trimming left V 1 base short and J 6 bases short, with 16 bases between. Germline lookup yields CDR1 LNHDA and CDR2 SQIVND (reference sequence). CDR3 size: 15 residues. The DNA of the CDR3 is TGTGCCAGTAGTATAGGGGGGACTCGAGGCTCCGAGCAGTACTTC. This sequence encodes CASSIGGTRGSEQYF.

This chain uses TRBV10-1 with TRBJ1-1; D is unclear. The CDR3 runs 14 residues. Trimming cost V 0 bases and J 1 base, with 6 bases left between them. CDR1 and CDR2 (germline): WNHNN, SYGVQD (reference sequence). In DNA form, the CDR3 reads TGCGCCAGCAGTGAGTCCCCATGGAACACTGAAGCTTTCTTT. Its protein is CASSESPWNTEAFF.

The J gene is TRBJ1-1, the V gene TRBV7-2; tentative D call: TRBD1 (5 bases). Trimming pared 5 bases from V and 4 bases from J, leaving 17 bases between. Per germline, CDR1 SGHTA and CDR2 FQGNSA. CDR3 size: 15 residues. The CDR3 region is CASSPLYRSITEAFF. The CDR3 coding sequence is TGTGCCAGCAGCCCCCTGTACAGGTCGATCACTGAAGCTTTCTTT.

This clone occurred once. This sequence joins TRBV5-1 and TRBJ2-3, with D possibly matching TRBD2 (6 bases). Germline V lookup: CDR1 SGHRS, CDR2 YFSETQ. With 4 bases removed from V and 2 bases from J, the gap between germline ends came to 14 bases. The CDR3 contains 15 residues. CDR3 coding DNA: TGCGCCAGCAGCCCCGGGACTCACAACACAGATACGCAGTATTTT. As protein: CASSPGTHNTDTQYF.